This T cell receptor beta chain was profiled in a study of regulatory T cells in long-lasting Graves disease. Study-wide results and limits: Repertoires from persistent disease leaned toward TRBV28, TRBJ1-2 and TRBJ2-5. Only peripheral blood was studied, not thyroid tissue.

Sample time point: persistent/refractory GD, antithyroid drugs over 5 years with positive TRAb. With RNA extracted from PBMCs as input, the TCR library was made. Arm-PCR with iRepertoire HTBI primers amplified the CDR3 regions for these TCR beta libraries. TCRdb processed the multiplex PCR reads anew with MiXCR; each CDR3 protein has one entry. The sample lists a few hundred thousand distinct CDR3 sequences, about a quarter seen once, with around 26% in the top ten. This clonotype came up a few times. Its antigen is not known. Deletions cut 2 bases from V and 9 bases from J, with 5 bases between. CDR3 length: 10 residues. Germline lookup yields CDR1 DFQATT and CDR2 SNEGSKA (reference sequence).

The input for sequencing was peripheral blood mononuclear cells (PBMCs), taken when the disease was refractory, from a patient treated with antithyroid drugs. This clonotype originated in a female donor with Graves disease. The chain links TRBV20-1 to TRBJ2-1, with no clear D. CDR3 residues: CSARSGEQFF. The CDR3 DNA reads as TGCAGTGCTAGATCGGGTGAGCAGTTCTTC.